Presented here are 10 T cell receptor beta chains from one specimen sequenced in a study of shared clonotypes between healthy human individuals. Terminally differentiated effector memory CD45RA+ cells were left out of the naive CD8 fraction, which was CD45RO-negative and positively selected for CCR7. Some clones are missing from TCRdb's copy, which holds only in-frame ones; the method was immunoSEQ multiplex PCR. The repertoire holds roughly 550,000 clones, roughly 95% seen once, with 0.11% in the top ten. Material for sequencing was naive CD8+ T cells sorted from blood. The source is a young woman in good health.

DNA of the CDR3: TGTGCCAGTAGTATCACCCTCCCCGGGGAGCTGTTTTTT. Protein: CASSITLPGELFF. The chain couples TRBV19 to TRBJ2-2; D gene unclear. The CDR3 extends over 13 amino acids. Germline CDR1 LNHDA, CDR2 SQIVND (reference sequence). Trimming cost V 3 bases and J 6 bases, with 8 bases left between them.

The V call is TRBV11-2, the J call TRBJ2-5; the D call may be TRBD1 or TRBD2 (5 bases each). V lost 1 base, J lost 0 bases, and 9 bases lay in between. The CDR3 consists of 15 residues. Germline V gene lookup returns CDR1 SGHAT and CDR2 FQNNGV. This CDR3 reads CASSLGGANQETQYF. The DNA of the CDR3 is TGTGCCAGCAGCTTAGGAGGGGCAAACCAAGAGACCCAGTACTTC.

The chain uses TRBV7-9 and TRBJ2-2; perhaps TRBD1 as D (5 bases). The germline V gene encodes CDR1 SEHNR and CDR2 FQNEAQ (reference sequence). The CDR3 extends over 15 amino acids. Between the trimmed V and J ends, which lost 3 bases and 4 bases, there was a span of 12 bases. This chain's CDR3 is CASSLGGDSTGELFF. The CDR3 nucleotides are TGTGCCAGCAGCTTGGGTGGAGACAGCACCGGGGAGCTGTTTTTT.

The chain's CDR3 is CASSLRDSVPYEQYF. The CDR3 DNA follows: TGTGCCAGCAGTTTACGGGACAGCGTTCCCTACGAGCAGTACTTC. The chain carries TRBV27 and TRBJ2-7; 7 bases line up with TRBD1. The V segment lost 2 bases and the J segment 2 bases; nucleotides outside the gene matches: 6. This CDR3 has 15 amino acids. Germline V gene sequence: CDR1 MNHEY, CDR2 SMNVEV (reference sequence).

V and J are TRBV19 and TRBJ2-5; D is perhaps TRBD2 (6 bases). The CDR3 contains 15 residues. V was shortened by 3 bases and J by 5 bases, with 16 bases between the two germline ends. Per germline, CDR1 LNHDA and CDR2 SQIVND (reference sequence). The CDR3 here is CASSMDGGIGETQYF. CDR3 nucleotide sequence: TGTGCCAGTAGTATGGATGGGGGGATAGGCGAGACCCAGTACTTC.

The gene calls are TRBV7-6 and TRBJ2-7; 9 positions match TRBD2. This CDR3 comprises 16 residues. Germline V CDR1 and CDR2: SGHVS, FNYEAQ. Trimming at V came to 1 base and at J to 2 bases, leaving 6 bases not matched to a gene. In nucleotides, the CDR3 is TGTGCCAGCAGCTTAGAAGCGGGAGGCGGCACCTACGAGCAGTACTTC. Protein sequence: CASSLEAGGGTYEQYF.

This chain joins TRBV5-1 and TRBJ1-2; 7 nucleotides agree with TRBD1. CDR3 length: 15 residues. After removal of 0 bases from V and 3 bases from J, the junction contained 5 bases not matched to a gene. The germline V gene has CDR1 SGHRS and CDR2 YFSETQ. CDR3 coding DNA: TGCGCCAGCAGCTTGGGCCGACAGGGTGACTATGGCTACACCTTC. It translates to CASSLGRQGDYGYTF.

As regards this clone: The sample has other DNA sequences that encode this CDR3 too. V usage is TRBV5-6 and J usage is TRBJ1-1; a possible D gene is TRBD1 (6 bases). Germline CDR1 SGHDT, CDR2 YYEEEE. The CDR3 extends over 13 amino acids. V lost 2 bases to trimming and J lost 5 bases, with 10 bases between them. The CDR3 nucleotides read TGTGCCAGCAGCTTAGGGGGTGGGACTGAAGCTTTCTTT. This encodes CASSLGGGTEAFF.

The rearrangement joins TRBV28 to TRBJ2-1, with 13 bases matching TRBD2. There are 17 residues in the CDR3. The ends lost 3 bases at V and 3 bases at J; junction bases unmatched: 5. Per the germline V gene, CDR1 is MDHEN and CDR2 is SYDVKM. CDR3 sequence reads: CASSFPGTSGDYNEQFF. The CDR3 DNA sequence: TGTGCCAGCAGTTTCCCAGGGACTAGCGGGGACTACAATGAGCAGTTCTTC. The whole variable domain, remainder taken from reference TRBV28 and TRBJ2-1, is DVKVTQSSRYLVKRTGEKVFLECVQDMDHENMFWYRQDPGLGLRLIYFSYDVKMKEKGDIPEGYSVSREKKERFSLILESASTNQTSMYLCASSFPGTSGDYNEQFFGPGTRLTVL.

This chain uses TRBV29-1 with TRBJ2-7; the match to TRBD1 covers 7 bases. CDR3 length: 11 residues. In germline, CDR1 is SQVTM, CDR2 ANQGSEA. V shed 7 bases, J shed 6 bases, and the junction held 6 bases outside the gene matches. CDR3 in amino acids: CSAYRGSEQYF. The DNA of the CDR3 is TGCAGCGCGTACAGGGGTTCCGAGCAGTACTTC.